These 14 T cell receptor beta chains were sequenced from one sample in a study of T-cell memory formation after mild COVID-19 (dated by TCRdb to about 2021). Library preparation used 5' RACE. TCRdb shows the sequencer as Illumina NovaSeq 6000. Clones were called with MiXCR by TCRdb after fastp trimmed the public reads at Q25, and only in-frame beta chains were retained. CDR3 protein sequences are deduplicated, and each keeps its most common genes and DNA. The sample records some 320,000 distinct CDR3 sequences, over 11% of which are singletons. The top ten clonotypes cover 21% of the sample. Sequenced sample: PBMCs or a T cell subset sorted from them (not recorded which). Every receptor here comes from a man aged 18-30 years who had mild COVID-19 (a few samples of this study predate the infection). The sample titles of this study are shuffled in the database, so cell type and time point are left out; the donor was told from shared clones.

This clonotype was counted between two and nine times. The V call is TRBV24-1, the J call TRBJ2-3, with a possible D match to TRBD2 (7 bases). CDR1 and CDR2 (germline): KGHDR, SFDVKD. The CDR3 has 15 residues. Trimming stripped 6 bases from V and 6 bases from J, with 18 bases between. In DNA, the CDR3 is TGTGCCACCAGTCCGGGGGGCCGGCCGGAGGATACGCAGTATTTT. The encoded protein is CATSPGGRPEDTQYF.

J is TRBJ1-2 and V is TRBV29-1, with a tentative D call TRBD1 (5 bases). Germline V gene data show CDR1 as SQVTM and CDR2 as ANQGSEA. The CDR3 spans 14 residues. V was cut by 4 bases and J by 3 bases, with 15 bases left in between. The CDR3 bases are TGCAGCGTTGGGCCAGGGTTTGTTGACTATGGCTACACCTTC. Its translation is CSVGPGFVDYGYTF.

This clonotype appeared a few times. The V and J genes are TRBV5-1 and TRBJ2-3; D may be TRBD1 (6 bases). This CDR3 has 16 residues. The germline V and J ends were trimmed by 6 bases and 0 bases, with 17 bases remaining between them. Germline V gives CDR1 SGHRS, CDR2 YFSETQ. CDR3 bases: TGCGCCAGCAAACTATCCGGGACAACAAGCACAGATACGCAGTATTTT. Encoded protein: CASKLSGTTSTDTQYF.

This clonotype has just a few counts. This sequence joins TRBV12-3 or TRBV12-4 and TRBJ1-6; TRBD1 matches at 8 bases. The CDR3 sequence is 15 residues long. V lost 5 bases and J lost 6; bases outside the gene matches: 6. The CDR3 nucleotides are TGTGCCAGCAGTGCTTACAGGGGGACTAATTCACCCCTCCACTTT. This sequence encodes CASSAYRGTNSPLHF.

J is TRBJ2-7 and V is TRBV9; 8 nucleotides line up with TRBD1. Germline assignment: CDR1 SGDLS and CDR2 YYNGEE. With 8 bases clipped from V and 2 bases from J, the junction kept 12 bases outside the gene matches. This CDR3 region has 15 residues. CDR3 coding DNA: TGTGCCAGTAGCTATAGGGGACAGGCACCCTACGAGCAGTACTTC. This sequence encodes CASSYRGQAPYEQYF.

This clonotype was seen more than once but under ten times. In DNA, the CDR3 is TGCGCCAGCAGCCGGGGCGGGACAGGGAAAGAGACCCAGTACTTC. This gives the protein CASSRGGTGKETQYF. This chain connects TRBV5-1 to TRBJ2-5; 9 bases align to TRBD1. This CDR3 spans 15 amino acids. Trimming removed 4 bases from V and 3 bases from J; junction bases left unmatched: 7. Germline V gene data show CDR1 as SGHRS and CDR2 as YFSETQ.

The chain joins TRBV7-2 to TRBJ1-1; D remains ambiguous. V was cut by 5 bases and J by 11 bases, with 12 bases left in between. CDR3 length equals 11 residues. CDR1 and CDR2 (germline): SGHTA, FQGNSA. The CDR3 nucleotides are TGTGCCAGCAGCCCGACACTCCGGGCTTTCTTT. This codes for CASSPTLRAFF.

The chain links TRBV6-2 or TRBV6-3 to TRBJ2-5; possibly TRBD1 or TRBD2 for D (5 bases each). CDR3 size: 19 residues. V lost 0 bases and J lost 5, with 25 bases in between. Germline V gene data show CDR1 as MNHEY and CDR2 as SVGEGT. CDR3 loop: CASSYSPKRISGTGETQYF. CDR3 sequence (DNA): TGTGCCAGCAGTTACTCACCGAAGCGAATAAGTGGGACGGGGGAGACCCAGTACTTC.

The rearrangement links TRBV5-4 to TRBJ2-5; unclear D gene. Germline CDR1 and CDR2: SGHNT and YYREEE (reference sequence). V lost 4 bases, J lost 3 bases, and 7 bases lay in between. The CDR3 has 12 amino acids. The CDR3 sequence is CASSAEEETQYF. The CDR3 DNA reads TGTGCCAGCAGCGCTGAGGAAGAGACCCAGTACTTC. Full variable domain (remainder filled in from reference TRBV5-4 and TRBJ2-5): ETGVTQSPTHLIKTRGQQVTLRCSSQSGHNTVSWYQQALGQGPQFIFQYYREEENGRGNFPPRFSGLQFPNYSSELNVNALELDDSALYLCASSAEEETQYFGPGTRLLVL.

This clonotype was recorded a few times. The rearrangement uses TRBV7-9 and TRBJ1-1; the match to TRBD1 covers 8 bases. The CDR3 loop spans 15 amino acids. V lost 6 bases, J lost 0 bases, and 6 bases stayed unmatched. Germline V gives CDR1 SEHNR, CDR2 FQNEAQ (reference sequence). The CDR3 bases are TGTGCCAGCAGACCCAGGACAGGGTTGAACACTGAAGCTTTCTTT. It codes for CASRPRTGLNTEAFF.

This rearrangement joins TRBV29-1 to TRBJ2-5; D possibly corresponds to TRBD1 (6 bases). V lost 3 bases, J lost 5 bases, and 13 bases lay in between. Per the germline V gene, CDR1 is SQVTM and CDR2 is ANQGSEA. CDR3 size: 13 residues. CDR3 coding DNA: TGCAGCGTTGACTCAGGGGCTGGGGAGACCCAGTACTTC. Its translation: CSVDSGAGETQYF.

This clonotype appeared a few times. The chain is built from TRBV12-3 or TRBV12-4 and TRBJ2-5; D is unclear. V was pared by 8 bases and J by 3 bases, with 7 bases between. This CDR3 is 11 amino acids long. This CDR3 is CASCREETQYF. CDR3 DNA sequence: TGTGCCAGCTGCCGCGAAGAGACCCAGTACTTC.

This clonotype was observed at least ten times. The V gene is TRBV4-3, the J gene TRBJ2-1, with D perhaps being TRBD1 or TRBD2 (7 bases each). CDR1 is LGHNA and CDR2 is YSLEER in the germline V gene. The CDR3 is 14 amino acids. The V end was cut by 0 bases, the J end by 7 bases, with 10 bases between. CDR3 loop: CASSQDRGGNEQFF. In nucleotides, the CDR3 is TGCGCCAGCAGCCAAGACAGGGGGGGGAATGAGCAGTTCTTC.

The rearrangement uses TRBV7-6 and TRBJ2-2; D is tentatively TRBD1 or TRBD2 (7 bases each). Trimming removed 1 base from V and 6 bases from J, with 12 bases in between. Germline lookup yields CDR1 SGHVS and CDR2 FNYEAQ. The CDR3 loop spans 15 amino acids. The CDR3 protein is CASSLVAGGAGELFF. The DNA of the CDR3 is TGTGCCAGCAGCTTAGTAGCAGGGGGGGCCGGGGAGCTGTTTTTT.